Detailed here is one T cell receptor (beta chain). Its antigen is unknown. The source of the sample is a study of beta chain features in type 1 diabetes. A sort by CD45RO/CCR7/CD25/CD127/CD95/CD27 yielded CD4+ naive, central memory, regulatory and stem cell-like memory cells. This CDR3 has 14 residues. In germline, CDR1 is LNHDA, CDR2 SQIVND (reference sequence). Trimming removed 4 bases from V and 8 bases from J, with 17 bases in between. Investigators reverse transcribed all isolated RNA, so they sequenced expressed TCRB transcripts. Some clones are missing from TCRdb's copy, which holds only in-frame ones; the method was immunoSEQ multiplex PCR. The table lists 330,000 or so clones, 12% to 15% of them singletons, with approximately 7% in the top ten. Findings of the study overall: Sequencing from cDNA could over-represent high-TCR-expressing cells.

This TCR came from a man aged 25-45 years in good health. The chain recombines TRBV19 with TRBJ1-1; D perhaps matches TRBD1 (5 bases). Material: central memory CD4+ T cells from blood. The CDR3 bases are TGTGCCAGTAGTACACGAAGGGGCTTCGGGGAAGCTTTCTTT. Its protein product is CASSTRRGFGEAFF.